The 3 T cell receptor beta chains presented below share a single source sample, sequenced in a study of early T cells in non-severe SARS-CoV-2 infection (TCRdb year 2021). Library method: 5' RACE. Sequencer: NextSeq 500. Using fastp at Q25 and MiXCR, TCRdb reprocessed the public reads and kept productive beta chains. Rows with a matching CDR3 protein are joined into one entry that keeps the most common DNA and genes. Recorded for this sample are 60,000 or so distinct CDR3 sequences; over 9.5% of them occurred a single time. Approximately 10% of the sample is in the top ten clones. The sample comprised whole blood. The source is an adult who was a healthcare worker with PCR-confirmed SARS-CoV-2 infection or an uninfected control (not recorded which).

The J gene is TRBJ1-5, the V gene TRBV6-2 or TRBV6-3; possibly TRBD1 for D (5 bases). Germline loops: CDR1 MNHEY, CDR2 SVGEGT. The CDR3 runs to 16 residues. V was shortened by 2 bases and J by 3 bases, with 14 bases between the two germline ends. CDR3 loop: CASSYGEGLTNQPQHF. CDR3 DNA: TGTGCCAGCAGTTACGGCGAGGGGCTAACCAATCAGCCCCAGCATTTT.

This clonotype was observed many times. The rearrangement uses TRBV7-2 and TRBJ1-2; D uncertain. CDR3 length: 14 residues. The V end lost 1 base, the J end lost 5 bases, and 11 bases lay between the germline ends. Germline values: CDR1 SGHTA, CDR2 FQGNSA. In DNA form, the CDR3 reads TGTGCCAGCAGCTTAGGAGGAGGCCCATATGGCTACACCTTC. Translated, it gives CASSLGGGPYGYTF.

V is TRBV28 and J is TRBJ1-1; TRBD1 might be the D (5 bases). Trimming cost V 7 bases and J 7 bases, with 16 bases left between them. Germline CDR1 and CDR2: MDHEN and SYDVKM. The CDR3 covers 13 residues. The CDR3 loop reads CASIEEGRLEAFF. The CDR3 bases are TGTGCCAGCATCGAAGAGGGACGGCTTGAAGCTTTCTTT.